The TCR beta chain under discussion was sequenced for a study of blood T cell repertoires in COVID-19. Study-wide context: The United States, Italy and Spain were the sources of the acute and convalescent COVID-19 samples. The analysed material was cDNA or gDNA that came from T cells, B-cell-depleted T cells, or PBMCs.

Source study methods: By means of reference gene primer amplification, nucleated cell counts were estimated. Profiled with immunoSEQ multiplex PCR; TCRdb holds only in-frame clones, not every one. That table gives V, J and clone size, and the DNA gave D and trimming. The sample includes 80,000 to 100,000 clones, around nine tenths of them seen just once. The CDR3 runs to 13 residues. The germline V gene has CDR1 SGHRS and CDR2 YFSETQ. Unmatched junction bases numbered 2, after V lost 1 base and J lost 7 bases. Input material: peripheral blood. This TCR derives from a man between 50 and 59 years old with acute or convalescent COVID-19. The chain links TRBV5-1 to TRBJ2-1; 7 bases fit TRBD2. The CDR3, as DNA: TGCGCCAGCAGCTTGACTAGCGATAATGAGCAGTTCTTC. It is translated as CASSLTSDNEQFF.